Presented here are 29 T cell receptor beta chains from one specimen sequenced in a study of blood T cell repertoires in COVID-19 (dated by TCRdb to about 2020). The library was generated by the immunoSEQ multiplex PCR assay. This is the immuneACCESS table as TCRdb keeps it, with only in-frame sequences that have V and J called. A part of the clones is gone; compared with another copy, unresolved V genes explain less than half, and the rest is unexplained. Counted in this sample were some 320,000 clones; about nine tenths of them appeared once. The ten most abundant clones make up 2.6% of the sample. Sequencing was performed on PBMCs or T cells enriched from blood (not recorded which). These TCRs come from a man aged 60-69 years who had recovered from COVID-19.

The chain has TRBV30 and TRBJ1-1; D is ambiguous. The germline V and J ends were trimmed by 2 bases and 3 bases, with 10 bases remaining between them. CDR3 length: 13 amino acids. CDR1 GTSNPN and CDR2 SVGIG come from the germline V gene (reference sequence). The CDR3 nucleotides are TGTGCCTGGAGTAAAATGCGGCACACTGAAGCTTTCTTT. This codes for CAWSKMRHTEAFF.

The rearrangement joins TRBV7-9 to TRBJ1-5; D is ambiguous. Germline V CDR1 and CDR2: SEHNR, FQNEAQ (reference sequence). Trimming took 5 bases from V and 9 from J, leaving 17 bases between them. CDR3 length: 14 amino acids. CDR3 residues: CASSPGLQVGPQHF. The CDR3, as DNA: TGTGCCAGCAGCCCAGGACTCCAAGTGGGGCCCCAGCATTTT.

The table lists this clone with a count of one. CDR3 in DNA: TGCGCCAGTTCCTACTGGACAGGCTTGAACCAGCCCCAGCATTTT. It yields the protein CASSYWTGLNQPQHF. The chain recombines TRBV5-1 with TRBJ1-5; 7 positions agree with TRBD1. The CDR3 is made up of 15 amino acids. Germline lookup yields CDR1 SGHRS and CDR2 YFSETQ. V dropped 8 bases and J dropped 7; count of bases not matched to a gene: 15.

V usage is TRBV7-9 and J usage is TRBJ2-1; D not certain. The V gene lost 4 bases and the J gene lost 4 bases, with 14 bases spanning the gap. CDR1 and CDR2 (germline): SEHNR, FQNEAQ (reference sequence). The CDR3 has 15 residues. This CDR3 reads CASSSVKTEYNEQFF. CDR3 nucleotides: TGTGCCAGCAGCTCAGTAAAAACAGAGTACAATGAGCAGTTCTTC.

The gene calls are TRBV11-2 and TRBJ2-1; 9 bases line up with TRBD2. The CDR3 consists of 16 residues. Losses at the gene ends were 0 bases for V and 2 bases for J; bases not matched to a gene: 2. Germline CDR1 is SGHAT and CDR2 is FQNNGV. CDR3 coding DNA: TGTGCCAGCAGCTTAGAGACTAGCGGAACCTACAATGAGCAGTTCTTC. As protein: CASSLETSGTYNEQFF.

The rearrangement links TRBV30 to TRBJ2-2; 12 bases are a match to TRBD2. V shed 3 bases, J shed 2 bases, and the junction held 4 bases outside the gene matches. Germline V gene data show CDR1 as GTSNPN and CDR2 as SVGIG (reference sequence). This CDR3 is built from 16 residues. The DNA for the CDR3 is TGTGCCTGGAGGACTGGACTAGCGGGAAACACCGGGGAGCTGTTTTTT. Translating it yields CAWRTGLAGNTGELFF.

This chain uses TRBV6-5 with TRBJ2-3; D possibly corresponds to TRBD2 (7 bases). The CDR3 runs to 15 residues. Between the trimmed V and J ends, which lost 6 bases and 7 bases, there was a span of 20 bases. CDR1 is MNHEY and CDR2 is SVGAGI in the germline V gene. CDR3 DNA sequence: TGTGCCAGCAGCAGGGCGGGAGACCAGGGGAATACGCAGTATTTT. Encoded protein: CASSRAGDQGNTQYF.

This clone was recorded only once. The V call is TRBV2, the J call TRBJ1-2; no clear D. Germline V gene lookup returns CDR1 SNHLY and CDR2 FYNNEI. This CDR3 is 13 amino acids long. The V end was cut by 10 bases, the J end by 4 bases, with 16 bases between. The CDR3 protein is CATTNERLYGYTF. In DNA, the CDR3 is TGTGCCACGACGAACGAGAGACTCTATGGCTACACCTTC.

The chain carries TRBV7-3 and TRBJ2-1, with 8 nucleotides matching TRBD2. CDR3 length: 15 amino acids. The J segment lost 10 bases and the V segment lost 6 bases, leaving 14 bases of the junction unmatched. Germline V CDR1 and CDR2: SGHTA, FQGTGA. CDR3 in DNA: TGTGCCAGCAGTTTTCTTAGCGGGACCCGCGGCGAGCAGTTCTTC. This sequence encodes CASSFLSGTRGEQFF.

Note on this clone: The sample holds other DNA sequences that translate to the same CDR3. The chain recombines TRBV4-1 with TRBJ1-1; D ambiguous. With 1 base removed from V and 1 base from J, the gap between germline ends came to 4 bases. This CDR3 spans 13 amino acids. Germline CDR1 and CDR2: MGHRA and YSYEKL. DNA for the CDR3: TGCGCCAGCAGCCAAGTCAGGAACACTGAAGCTTTCTTT. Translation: CASSQVRNTEAFF.

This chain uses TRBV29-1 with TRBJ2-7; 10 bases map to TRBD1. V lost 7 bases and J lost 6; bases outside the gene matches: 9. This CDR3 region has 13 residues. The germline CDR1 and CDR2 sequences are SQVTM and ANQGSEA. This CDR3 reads CSATQGQGGEQYF. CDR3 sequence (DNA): TGCAGCGCAACCCAAGGACAGGGGGGCGAGCAGTACTTC.

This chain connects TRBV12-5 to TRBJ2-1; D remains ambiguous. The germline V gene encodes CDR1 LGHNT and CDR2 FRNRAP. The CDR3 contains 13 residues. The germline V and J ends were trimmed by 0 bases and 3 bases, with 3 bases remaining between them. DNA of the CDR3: TGTGCTAGTGGTTTGGTACTCTACAATGAGCAGTTCTTC. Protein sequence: CASGLVLYNEQFF.

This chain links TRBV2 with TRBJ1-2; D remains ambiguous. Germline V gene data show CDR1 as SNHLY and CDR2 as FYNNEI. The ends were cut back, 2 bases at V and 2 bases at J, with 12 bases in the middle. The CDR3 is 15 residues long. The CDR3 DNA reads TGTGCCAGCAGTGAATATGGGAGAAGGAACTATGGCTACACCTTC. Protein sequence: CASSEYGRRNYGYTF. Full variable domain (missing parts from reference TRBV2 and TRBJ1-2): EPEVTQTPSHQVTQMGQEVILRCVPISNHLYFYWYRQILGQKVEFLVSFYNNEISEKSEIFDDQFSVERPDGSNFTLKIRSTKLEDSAMYFCASSEYGRRNYGYTFGSGTRLTVV.

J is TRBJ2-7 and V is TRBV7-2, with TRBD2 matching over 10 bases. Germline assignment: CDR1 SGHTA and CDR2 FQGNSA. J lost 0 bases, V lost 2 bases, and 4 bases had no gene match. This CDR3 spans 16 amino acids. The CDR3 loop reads CASSLISSGSSYEQYF. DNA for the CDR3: TGTGCCAGCAGCTTAATTTCTAGCGGGAGCTCCTACGAGCAGTACTTC.

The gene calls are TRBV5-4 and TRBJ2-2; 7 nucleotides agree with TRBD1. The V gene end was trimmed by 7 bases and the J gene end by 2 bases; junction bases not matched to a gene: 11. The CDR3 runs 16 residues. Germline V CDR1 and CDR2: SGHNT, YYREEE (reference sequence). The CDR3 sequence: CASGVMTGLNTGELFF. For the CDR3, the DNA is TGTGCCAGCGGCGTGATGACAGGGCTCAACACCGGGGAGCTGTTTTTT.

CDR3 protein: CASSPTGTSPYEQYF. The DNA for the CDR3 is TGTGCCAGCAGCCCCACCGGGACTAGTCCCTACGAGCAGTACTTC. V is TRBV9 and J is TRBJ2-7; 8 bases are shared with TRBD2. In germline, CDR1 is SGDLS, CDR2 YYNGEE. The CDR3 has 15 amino acids. The V gene end was trimmed by 4 bases and the J gene end by 2 bases; junction bases not matched to a gene: 8.

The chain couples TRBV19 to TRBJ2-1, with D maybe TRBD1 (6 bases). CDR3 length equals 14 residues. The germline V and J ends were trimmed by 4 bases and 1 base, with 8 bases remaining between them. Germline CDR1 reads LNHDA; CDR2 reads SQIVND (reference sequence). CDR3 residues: CASSRQGSYNEQFF. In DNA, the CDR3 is TGTGCCAGTAGTAGGCAGGGGTCCTACAATGAGCAGTTCTTC.

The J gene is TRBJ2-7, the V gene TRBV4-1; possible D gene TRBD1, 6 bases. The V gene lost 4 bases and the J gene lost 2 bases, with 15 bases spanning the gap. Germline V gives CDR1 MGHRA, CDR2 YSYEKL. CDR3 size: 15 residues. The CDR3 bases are TGCGCCAGCAGCCCACAGGGTCAAGGCCCCTACGAGCAGTACTTC. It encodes CASSPQGQGPYEQYF.

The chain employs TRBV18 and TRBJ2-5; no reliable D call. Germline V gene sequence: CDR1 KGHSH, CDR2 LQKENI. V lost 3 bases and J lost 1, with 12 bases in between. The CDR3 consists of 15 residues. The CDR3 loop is CASSPSISPQETQYF. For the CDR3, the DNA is TGTGCCAGCTCACCTTCGATTAGCCCCCAAGAGACCCAGTACTTC. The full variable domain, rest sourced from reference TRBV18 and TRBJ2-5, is NAGVMQNPRHLVRRRGQEARLRCSPMKGHSHVYWYRQLPEEGLKFMVYLQKENIIDESGMPKERFSAEFPKEGPSILRIQQVVRGDSAAYFCASSPSISPQETQYFGPGTRLLVL.

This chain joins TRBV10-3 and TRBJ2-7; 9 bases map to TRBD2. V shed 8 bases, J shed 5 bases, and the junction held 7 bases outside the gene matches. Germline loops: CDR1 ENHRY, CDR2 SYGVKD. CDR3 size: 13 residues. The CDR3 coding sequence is TGTGCCATCCAGGGACTAGCTCCCCACGAGCAGTACTTC. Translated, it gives CAIQGLAPHEQYF.

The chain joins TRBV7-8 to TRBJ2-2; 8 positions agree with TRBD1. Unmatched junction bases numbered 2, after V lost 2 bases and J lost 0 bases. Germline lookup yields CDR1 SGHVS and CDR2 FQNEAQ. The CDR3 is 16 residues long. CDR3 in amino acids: CASSLRQGTNTGELFF. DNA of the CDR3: TGTGCCAGCAGCTTACGACAGGGGACGAACACCGGGGAGCTGTTTTTT.

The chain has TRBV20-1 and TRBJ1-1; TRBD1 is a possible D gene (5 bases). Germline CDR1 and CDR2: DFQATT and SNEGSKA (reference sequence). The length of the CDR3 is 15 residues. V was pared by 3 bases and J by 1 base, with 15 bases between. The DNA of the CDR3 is TGCAGTGCTAGTGTTGGGGCAACTACGAACACTGAAGCTTTCTTT. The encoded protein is CSASVGATTNTEAFF.

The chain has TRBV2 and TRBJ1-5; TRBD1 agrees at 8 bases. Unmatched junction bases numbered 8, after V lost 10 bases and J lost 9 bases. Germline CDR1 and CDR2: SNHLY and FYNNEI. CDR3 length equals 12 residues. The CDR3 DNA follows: TGTGCCAACGGACAGGGCTTCGGGCCCCAGCATTTT. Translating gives CANGQGFGPQHF.

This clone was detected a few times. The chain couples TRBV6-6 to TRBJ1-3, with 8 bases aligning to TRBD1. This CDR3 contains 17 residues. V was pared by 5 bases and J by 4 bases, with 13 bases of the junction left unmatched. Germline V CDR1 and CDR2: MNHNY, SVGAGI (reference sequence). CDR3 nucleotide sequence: TGTGCCAGCAGTCACCAGCCCGGGACAGGCGAAGGAAACACCATATATTTT. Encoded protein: CASSHQPGTGEGNTIYF.

The CDR3 region is CASSSGDGTGFGKTQYF. CDR3 DNA sequence: TGCGCCAGCAGCTCCGGGGACGGGACAGGATTCGGTAAGACCCAGTACTTC. The V gene is TRBV5-1, the J gene TRBJ2-5; 8 nucleotides match TRBD1. CDR3 length: 17 residues. V shed 3 bases and J 6 bases; nucleotides not matched to a gene: 16. Germline CDR1 is SGHRS and CDR2 is YFSETQ.

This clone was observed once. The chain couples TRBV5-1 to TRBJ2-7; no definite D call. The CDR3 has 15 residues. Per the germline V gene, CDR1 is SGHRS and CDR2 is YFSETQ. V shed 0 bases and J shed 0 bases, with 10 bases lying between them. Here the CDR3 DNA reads TGCGCCAGCAGCTTGGCAGGCTTTAGCTCCTACGAGCAGTACTTC. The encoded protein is CASSLAGFSSYEQYF.

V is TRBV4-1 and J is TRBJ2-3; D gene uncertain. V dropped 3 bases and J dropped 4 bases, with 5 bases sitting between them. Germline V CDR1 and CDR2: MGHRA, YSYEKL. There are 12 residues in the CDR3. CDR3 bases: TGCGCCAGCAGCCAGGGCGCAGATACGCAGTATTTT. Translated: CASSQGADTQYF.

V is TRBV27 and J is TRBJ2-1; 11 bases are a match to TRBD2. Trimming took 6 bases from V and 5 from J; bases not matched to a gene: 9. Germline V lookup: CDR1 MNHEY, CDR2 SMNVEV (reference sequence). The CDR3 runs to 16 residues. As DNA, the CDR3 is TGTGCCAGCAGCCTTATGGGACTAGCGGCTGACAATGAGCAGTTCTTC. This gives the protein CASSLMGLAADNEQFF.

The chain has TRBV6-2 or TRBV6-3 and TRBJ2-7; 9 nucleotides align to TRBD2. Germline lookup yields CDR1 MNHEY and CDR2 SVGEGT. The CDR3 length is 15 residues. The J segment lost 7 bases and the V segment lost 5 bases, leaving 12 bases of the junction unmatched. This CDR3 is CASSRTSAGGAEQYF. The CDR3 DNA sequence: TGTGCCAGCAGTAGAACCTCAGCGGGGGGCGCGGAGCAGTACTTC.